The clone carrying this T cell receptor (beta chain) was recorded at least ten times. Germline V gene sequence: CDR1 ENHRY, CDR2 SYGVKD. The V segment lost 6 bases and the J segment 8 bases; nucleotides outside the gene matches: 7. This CDR3 contains 13 residues. Sequencing used immunoSEQ multiplex PCR; TCRdb keeps in-frame clones, though not all of them. The specimen has 30,000 to 40,000 clones, none found just once. This sample was taken from a study of T cells after posttransplantation cyclophosphamide. The J gene is TRBJ2-1, the V gene TRBV10-3; TRBD1 matches at 7 bases. This TCR came from a man aged 50-59 years in good health, CMV-negative, and a related stem cell transplant donor. The source material was PBMCs. Written as DNA, the CDR3 is TGTGCCATCAGCTCTCGACAGGGCTATGAGCAGTTCTTC. Amino acid sequence: CAISSRQGYEQFF.